Given below is one TCR beta chain in context. Germline loops: CDR1 SNHLY, CDR2 FYNNEI. The CDR3 totals 14 residues. The data were taken from a study of blood T cell repertoires in COVID-19. Background on the study: The United States, Italy and Spain were the sources of the acute and convalescent COVID-19 samples. PBMCs, B-cell-depleted T cells, or T cells provided the cDNA or gDNA that made up the material.

Per the original data handling: Estimation of nucleated cell counts was performed using reference gene primer amplification. Libraries were prepared by immunoSEQ multiplex PCR; TCRdb keeps only in-frame clonotypes and omits some of them. That table furnishes V, J and clone size, whereas the DNA furnished D and trimming. Of roughly 250,000 clones in the sample, 70% to 90% were seen once. The receptor was derived from a woman aged 40 to 50 who had recovered from COVID-19. This chain joins TRBV2 and TRBJ2-2, with a possible D match to TRBD1 (5 bases). The sample consisted of peripheral blood. The CDR3 sequence is CGGEESPNTGELFF. CDR3 DNA: TGTGGGGGCGAGGAAAGCCCCAACACCGGGGAGCTGTTTTTT.